This T cell receptor (beta chain) was recovered during a study of T cells in Graves' hyperthyroidism and ophthalmopathy. RNA transcripts served as the template for amplifying TCR beta CDR3 regions. An initial round of RT-PCR targeting the TCR CDR3 relied on the HTBI primer set. From the multiplex PCR reads, TCRdb called clonotypes with MiXCR, one entry per CDR3 protein. The data show about 380,000 distinct CDR3 sequences, with 18% seen just once and around two fifths held by the top ten. Uncontrolled infection, other autoimmune disease, pregnancy or lactation excluded patients. Diagnoses were established using clinical symptoms, serum thyroxine and TRAb, thyroid ultrasound and orbital computed tomography. J gave up 6 bases and V 7 bases, and 17 bases lay outside the gene matches. From germline, CDR1 is SNHLY and CDR2 FYNNEI. The CDR3 is made up of 16 amino acids. This clonotype has ten or more counts.

This chain joins TRBV2 and TRBJ1-1, with TRBD1 matching 7 bases. Sequencing was carried out using blood. The receptor's source is a man between 18 and 35 years old with Graves' ophthalmopathy. The CDR3 coding sequence is TGTGCCAGCACCTTTTGGACAGGTGGCATTATTTCTGAAGCTTTCTTT. Translation gives CASTFWTGGIISEAFF.